Following are 5 T cell receptor beta chains from one sample sequenced in a study of blood T cell repertoires in COVID-19. Sequenced by immunoSEQ multiplex PCR; TCRdb stores in-frame clones only, minus some. The sample includes around 270,000 clones, 88% seen only once; the top ten take around 3.2%. The specimen sequenced was PBMCs or T cells enriched from blood (not recorded which). The source of these receptors is a woman between 35 and 50 years old who had been exposed to COVID-19.

The chain is built from TRBV11-3 and TRBJ2-1, with 8 bases identical to TRBD1. CDR1 SGHNT and CDR2 YENEEA come from the germline V gene. The CDR3 is 15 amino acids. With 1 base clipped from V and 5 bases from J, the junction kept 4 bases outside the gene matches. This CDR3 reads CASSLGGTGDNEQFF. Here the CDR3 DNA reads TGTGCCAGCAGCTTAGGAGGGACAGGTGACAATGAGCAGTTCTTC. The entire variable domain, with the rest obtained from reference TRBV11-3 and TRBJ2-1, is as follows: EAGVVQSPRYKIIEKKQPVAFWCNPISGHNTLYWYLQNLGQGPELLIRYENEEAVDDSQLPKDRFSAERLKGVDSTLKIQPAELGDSAVYLCASSLGGTGDNEQFFGPGTRLTVL.

The rearrangement joins TRBV5-6 to TRBJ2-1; D possibly corresponds to TRBD2 (7 bases). V dropped 1 base and J dropped 0 bases, with 11 bases sitting between them. Germline lookup yields CDR1 SGHDT and CDR2 YYEEEE. The length of the CDR3 is 16 residues. This CDR3 is CASSLLAGASYNEQFF. The CDR3 nucleotides read TGTGCCAGCAGCTTGTTGGCGGGGGCCTCCTACAATGAGCAGTTCTTC.

The chain recombines TRBV4-2 with TRBJ2-1, with 8 bases identical to TRBD1. The germline V gene encodes CDR1 LGHNA and CDR2 YNFKEQ. This CDR3 comprises 19 residues. V lost 1 base and J lost 7; bases outside the gene matches: 18. The CDR3, as DNA: TGTGCCAGCAGCCAAGTGTTGGGGTCCGGCAGGGGGCGACGGAATGAGCAGTTCTTC. Its translation is CASSQVLGSGRGRRNEQFF.

This chain links TRBV4-1 with TRBJ1-5; possibly TRBD1 for D (6 bases). The ends were cut back, 4 bases at V and 0 bases at J, with 16 bases in the middle. CDR1 is MGHRA and CDR2 is YSYEKL in the germline V gene. CDR3 length: 17 residues. CDR3 in amino acids: CASSPRSQGISNQPQHF. In DNA, the CDR3 is TGCGCCAGCAGCCCGCGATCTCAGGGGATTAGCAATCAGCCCCAGCATTTT.

The CDR3 sequence: CARLIGVGEQFF. The CDR3 bases are TGTGCCAGACTCATAGGGGTTGGTGAGCAGTTCTTC. This chain uses TRBV19 with TRBJ2-1; D perhaps matches TRBD1 (5 bases). CDR1 is LNHDA, CDR2 SQIVND, per germline (reference sequence). The length of the CDR3 is 12 residues. Trimming stripped 9 bases from V and 9 bases from J, with 15 bases between.